This note documents a single TCR beta chain sequence. The assay was immunoSEQ multiplex PCR, and TCRdb's table has in-frame clones only and misses some. The repertoire holds about 180,000 clones, around 83% seen once, with about 8.3% in the top ten. The data belong to a study of blood T cell repertoires in COVID-19. Across the study: Sites across the United States, Italy and Spain contributed samples from acute and convalescent COVID-19. Nucleic acid was either cDNA or gDNA, and it came from T cells, B-cell-depleted T cells, or PBMCs.

Seattle enrolled patients during active infection and tracked them longitudinally. The CDR3 covers 14 residues. The J segment lost 5 bases and the V segment lost 5 bases, leaving 8 bases of the junction unmatched. The germline V gene has CDR1 MNHEY and CDR2 SMNVEV (reference sequence). The specimen sequenced was peripheral blood. The receptor's source is a woman in her 70s with COVID-19, enrolled during active disease. The rearrangement uses TRBV27 and TRBJ1-1; 7 bases are shared with TRBD1. The CDR3 reads CASSEDRAVTEAFF. The CDR3, as DNA: TGTGCCAGCAGTGAAGACAGGGCGGTTACTGAAGCTTTCTTT.